This is a list of T cell receptor beta chains from one sample in a study of cytomegalovirus exposure and HLA in healthy donors. TCRdb's copy holds only in-frame clones and misses some; the assay was immunoSEQ multiplex PCR. The repertoire has 110,000 or so clones, around 63% of them found once; the top ten carry approximately 3%. Material: PBMCs. These receptor sequences come from a man aged 25 to 40 in good health and CMV-seronegative. CDR3s include the opening cysteine and the closing phenylalanine or tryptophan. A D gene is named only where the DNA matches it firmly. Clone size is given for some rows only: seen once, a few or many times, or a class if the clone is expanded.

TRBD1 | . | TRBJ1-2 | TRBV9 | CASSEGARGYTF | TGTGCCAGCAGCGAGGGGGCGCGAGGCTACACCTTC
. | few | TRBJ1-1 | TRBV7-8 | CASSLRDTYMNTEAFF | TGTGCCAGCAGCTTGAGGGACACCTACATGAACACTGAAGCTTTCTTT
TRBD1 | . | TRBJ1-1 | TRBV5-1 | CASSWTGGAEAFF | TGCGCCAGCAGTTGGACAGGGGGCGCGGAAGCTTTCTTT
. | few | TRBJ2-7 | TRBV5-4 | CASSVGVRSGYEQYF | TGTGCCAGCAGCGTGGGTGTGAGGAGTGGGTACGAGCAGTACTTC
. | . | TRBJ2-2 | TRBV11-2 | CASSLRRAGGELFF | TGTGCCAGCAGCTTAAGAAGGGCGGGCGGGGAGCTGTTTTTT
. | . | TRBJ1-1 | TRBV9 | CASSVDGGILGTEAFF | TGTGCCAGCAGCGTAGACGGGGGAATCCTTGGCACTGAAGCTTTCTTT
. | . | TRBJ1-1 | TRBV29-1 | CSVGARVTEAFF | TGCAGCGTTGGGGCGCGAGTCACTGAAGCTTTCTTT
. | . | TRBJ2-3 | TRBV6-4 | CASSDPGADTQYF | TGTGCCAGCAGTGACCCAGGTGCAGATACGCAGTATTTT
TRBD2 | few | TRBJ2-1 | TRBV11-3 | CASGGKGSGSVEQFF | TGTGCCAGCGGGGGAAAGGGGAGCGGGAGTGTTGAGCAGTTCTTC
. | . | TRBJ1-1 | TRBV9 | CASSVEIGDTEAFF | TGTGCCAGCAGCGTAGAAATAGGGGACACTGAAGCTTTCTTT
TRBD1 | . | TRBJ1-1 | TRBV29-1 | CSAHRDRNTEAFF | TGCAGCGCCCACCGGGACAGGAACACTGAAGCTTTCTTT
TRBD2 | . | TRBJ2-1 | TRBV7-3 | CASSSMTSGVSLFF | TGTGCCAGCAGCTCCATGACTAGCGGGGTTTCTCTGTTCTTC
. | . | TRBJ2-7 | TRBV28 | CASSYGGFPYEQYF | TGTGCCAGCAGTTACGGGGGTTTCCCTTACGAGCAGTACTTC
TRBD1 | . | TRBJ1-1 | TRBV2 | CASSGGTARITEAFF | TGTGCCAGCAGTGGGGGGACAGCGAGGATCACTGAAGCTTTCTTT
TRBD2 | few | TRBJ2-3 | TRBV6-5 | CASSILAGGPDTQYF | TGTGCCAGCAGTATCTTAGCGGGAGGGCCAGATACGCAGTATTTT
. | . | TRBJ1-1 | TRBV28 | CASRAPSRRAFF | TGTGCCAGCAGGGCCCCGTCCCGGCGGGCTTTCTTT
. | . | TRBJ2-5 | TRBV2 | CASSPTGIQETQYF | TGTGCCAGCAGTCCAACAGGGATACAAGAGACCCAGTACTTC
TRBD1 | . | TRBJ2-7 | TRBV5-4 | CASSLQGFTYEQYF | TGTGCCAGCAGTCTACAGGGGTTCACCTACGAGCAGTACTTC
. | . | TRBJ2-3 | TRBV4-2 | CASSPQHNPRDTQYF | TGTGCCAGCAGCCCTCAACATAACCCCCGAGATACGCAGTATTTT
TRBD2 | . | TRBJ2-3 | TRBV29-1 | CSVLTSGTSTDTQYF | TGCAGCGTGCTGACTAGCGGCACTAGCACAGATACGCAGTATTTT
TRBD1 | . | TRBJ2-2 | TRBV7-6 | CASSLDVGGKELFF | TGTGCCAGCAGCTTAGACGTAGGGGGCAAGGAGCTGTTTTTT
TRBD2 | . | TRBJ2-3 | TRBV9 | CASSASSGAADTQYF | TGTGCCAGCAGCGCCTCTAGCGGGGCGGCAGATACGCAGTATTTT
. | few | TRBJ2-7 | TRBV6-1 | CASSEMALAKYEQYF | TGTGCCAGCAGTGAAATGGCCCTAGCGAAATACGAGCAGTACTTC
. | few | TRBJ2-5 | TRBV4-1 | CASSRGLQETQYF | TGCGCCAGCAGCCGCGGGTTGCAGGAGACCCAGTACTTC
. | once | TRBJ2-5 | TRBV6-5 | CASSYGLVGGWETQYF | TGTGCCAGCAGTTACGGACTAGTGGGGGGCTGGGAGACCCAGTACTTC
. | . | TRBJ2-7 | TRBV15 | CATSRGGRNYEQYF | TGTGCCACCAGCAGAGGGGGCAGGAACTACGAGCAGTACTTC
. | once | TRBJ1-5 | TRBV6-1 | CASSESLEGNQPQHF | TGTGCCAGCAGTGAAAGCCTGGAGGGCAATCAGCCCCAGCATTTT
TRBD1 | . | TRBJ1-1 | TRBV5-1 | CASSALGQGVNTEAFF | TGCGCCAGCAGCGCTCTAGGACAGGGGGTAAACACTGAAGCTTTCTTT
TRBD2 | . | TRBJ2-7 | TRBV4-1 | CASSQETTSGSLNEQYF | TGCGCCAGCAGCCAAGAGACTACTAGCGGGAGTTTGAACGAGCAGTACTTC
. | . | TRBJ2-3 | TRBV5-1 | CASSLSGRGTDTQYF | TGCGCCAGCAGCCTTTCCGGGAGAGGTACAGATACGCAGTATTTT
. | . | TRBJ1-4 | TRBV15 | CATSRDSPRAPGEKLFF | TGTGCCACCAGCAGAGATTCCCCCCGGGCCCCGGGGGAAAAACTGTTTTTT
TRBD1 | . | TRBJ1-1 | TRBV7-9 | CASSLADRADTEAFF | TGTGCCAGCAGCTTAGCCGACAGGGCAGACACTGAGGCTTTCTTT